The entry below describes one T cell receptor (beta chain). This clonotype was seen many times. No cognate antigen has been identified for it. No much larger clone exists at a distance of one base, and base qualities are not known. Sequenced on an Illumina HiSeq 2500. Quantitative 5'-RACE with molecular barcodes was used to prepare TCR beta libraries. The original pipeline was this. A new computational method based on a probabilistic model of VDJ rearrangement was used to identify disease-linked TCR variants. TCRdb trimmed the raw reads at Q25, called clones with MiXCR and kept productive beta chains. Here each entry gathers all rows of one CDR3 protein and keeps the most common genes and DNA. TCRdb's processing, not the authors', yielded these V and J calls. The sample table contains about 540,000 distinct CDR3 sequences; only one count was recorded for roughly 13% of them. The top ten clones comprise around 7% of the sample.

The source of the sample is a study of CD8 T cells in ankylosing spondylitis (dated by TCRdb to about 2017). Regarding the research as a whole: T cell receptor beta repertoires were profiled in healthy donors and ankylosing spondylitis patients so that disease-linked TCR variants could be found. In total, the full study cohort was made up of 100 to 140 healthy donors and approximately 27 ankylosing spondylitis patients. Peripheral blood was sampled, and synovial fluid was also collected from ankylosing spondylitis patients. Study-level results and caveats: Some motif variants had previously been reported in the synovial fluid and blood of reactive arthritis patients, which suggests shared mechanisms of disease initiation. The disease-linked clones were reported to be significantly enriched in matched synovial fluid samples from ankylosing spondylitis patients. A CD8+ phenotype was shown by the disease-linked clones, which were found at relatively low frequencies in peripheral blood. A TCR beta motif of 7 or 8 highly homologous amino acid variants appeared characteristic of blood from ankylosing spondylitis patients.

A distance of 7 bases separates the germline ends of V and J, which lose 3 bases and 0 bases respectively. For CDR1 and CDR2, the germline V gene (reference sequence) lists SGHKS and YYEKEE. The CDR3 has 15 amino acids, counting the end cysteine and phenylalanine. CDR3 DNA is the only sequence kept; it has 45 bases, read in frame from the first base. This clonotype was sampled from a male donor with ankylosing spondylitis. Sequences were obtained from blood, either unsorted or a sorted T cell fraction (not recorded which). The chain was built from TRBV5-5 and TRBJ2-6; the D gene is unclear. The CDR3 reads as follows: CASSSSLSGANVLTF. The DNA reads as follows: TGTGCCAGCAGCTCAAGTCTCTCTGGGGCCAACGTCCTGACTTTC.